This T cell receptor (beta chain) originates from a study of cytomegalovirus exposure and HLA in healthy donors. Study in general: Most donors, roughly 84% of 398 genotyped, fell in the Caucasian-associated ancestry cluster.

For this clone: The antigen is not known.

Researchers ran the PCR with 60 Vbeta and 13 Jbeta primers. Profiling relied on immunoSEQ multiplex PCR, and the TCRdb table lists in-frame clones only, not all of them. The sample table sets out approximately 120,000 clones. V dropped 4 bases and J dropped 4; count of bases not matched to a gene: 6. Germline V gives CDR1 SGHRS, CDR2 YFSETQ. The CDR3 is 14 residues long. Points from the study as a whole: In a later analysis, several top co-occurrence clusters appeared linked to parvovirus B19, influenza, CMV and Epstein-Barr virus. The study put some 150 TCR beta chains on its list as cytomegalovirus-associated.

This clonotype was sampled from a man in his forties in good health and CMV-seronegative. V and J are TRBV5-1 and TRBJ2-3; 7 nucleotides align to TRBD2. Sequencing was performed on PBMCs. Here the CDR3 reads CASSRGAGADTQYF. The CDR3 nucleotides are TGCGCCAGCAGCCGAGGGGCGGGGGCAGATACGCAGTATTTT.